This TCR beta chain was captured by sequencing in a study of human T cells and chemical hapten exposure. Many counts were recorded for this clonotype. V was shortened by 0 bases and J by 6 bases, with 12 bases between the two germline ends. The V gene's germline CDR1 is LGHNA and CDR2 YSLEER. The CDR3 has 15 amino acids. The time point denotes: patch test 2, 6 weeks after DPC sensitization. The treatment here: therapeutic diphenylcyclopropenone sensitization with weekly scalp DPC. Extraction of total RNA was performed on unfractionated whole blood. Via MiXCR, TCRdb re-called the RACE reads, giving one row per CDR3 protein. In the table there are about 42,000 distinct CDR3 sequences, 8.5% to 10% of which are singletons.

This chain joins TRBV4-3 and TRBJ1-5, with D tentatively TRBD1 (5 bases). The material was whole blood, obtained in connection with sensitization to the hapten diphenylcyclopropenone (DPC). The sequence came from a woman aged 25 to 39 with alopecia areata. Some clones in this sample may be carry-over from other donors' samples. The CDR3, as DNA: TGCGCCAGCAGCCAAGATTACCACGGGGGTCAGCCCCAGCATTTT. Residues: CASSQDYHGGQPQHF.